The 16 T cell receptor beta chains presented below share a single source sample, sequenced in a study of blood T cells in healthy people across ages. A second PCR, run for roughly 6 to 11 cycles, used a sample-barcoded 5' primer plus a J-beta primer mix. MiXCR, applied by TCRdb to the 5' RACE reads, yields one record per CDR3 protein. The table records 850,000 to 1,100,000 distinct CDR3 sequences, approximately 38% of them present only once. Sequencing was performed on blood. These receptors all come from a man younger than 30 in good health.

This clonotype was counted only a few times. The genes are TRBV20-1 and TRBJ1-2, with D possibly matching TRBD1 (5 bases). CDR3 size: 11 residues. V was clipped by 3 bases and J by 8 bases, with 10 bases between them. CDR1 is DFQATT and CDR2 is SNEGSKA in the germline V gene (reference sequence). The CDR3 DNA sequence: TGCAGTGCTAGTGCGAGGGGAGGCTACACCTTC. Translated, it gives CSASARGGYTF.

This chain uses TRBV5-1 with TRBJ1-1; D is possibly TRBD1 (6 bases). The CDR3 has 14 amino acids. CDR1 and CDR2 from the germline V gene are SGHRS and YFSETQ. Trimming took 2 bases from V and 5 from J, leaving 13 bases between them. The CDR3 loop is CASSFNRVRTEAFF. In DNA form, the CDR3 reads TGCGCCAGCAGCTTCAACAGGGTGAGGACTGAAGCTTTCTTT.

The chain combines TRBV28 with TRBJ2-3; 8 nucleotides agree with TRBD2. Germline-derived CDR1 and CDR2 are MDHEN and SYDVKM. The CDR3 sequence is 15 residues long. Losses at the gene ends were 1 base for V and 1 base for J; bases not matched to a gene: 1. CDR3: CASSLYSGGTDTQYF. CDR3 DNA sequence: TGTGCCAGCAGTTTATATAGCGGGGGCACAGATACGCAGTATTTT.

V and J are TRBV11-2 and TRBJ2-3; TRBD2 agrees at 7 bases. Germline V lookup: CDR1 SGHAT, CDR2 FQNNGV. The CDR3 sequence is 17 residues long. The V segment lost 4 bases and the J segment 2 bases; nucleotides outside the gene matches: 12. CDR3 protein: CASSSRGTGLYTDTQYF. The CDR3 coding sequence is TGTGCCAGCAGCTCCCGAGGAACGGGACTATACACAGATACGCAGTATTTT.

This clonotype was recorded only once. This rearrangement joins TRBV24-1 to TRBJ1-5, with D hard to call. V was clipped by 5 bases and J by 2 bases, with 12 bases between them. The CDR3 runs to 15 residues. Germline V gene sequence: CDR1 KGHDR, CDR2 SFDVKD. CDR3 residues: CATSAGFDGNQPQHF. In DNA form, the CDR3 reads TGTGCCACCAGTGCGGGGTTCGATGGCAATCAGCCCCAGCATTTT.

The chain employs TRBV7-3 and TRBJ1-2, with a weak D call TRBD1 (5 bases). V was trimmed by 1 base and J by 13 bases, leaving 13 bases between them. CDR1 and CDR2 (germline): SGHTA, FQGTGA. The CDR3 extends over 12 amino acids. The CDR3 nucleotides read TGTGCCAGCAGCTTAATGGGCCAGGGTGTCACCTTC. This gives the protein CASSLMGQGVTF.

The gene calls are TRBV29-1 and TRBJ2-1, with TRBD2 as a possible D gene (6 bases). Trimming took 3 bases from V and 8 from J, leaving 23 bases between them. The CDR3 is 16 residues long. Germline assignment: CDR1 SQVTM and CDR2 ANQGSEA. Written as DNA, the CDR3 is TGCAGCGTTGAGGGGGGAACGGGGCAGGGAACCGATGAGCAGTTCTTC. Its protein product is CSVEGGTGQGTDEQFF.

This clonotype has just a few counts. J is TRBJ1-2 and V is TRBV7-2; no clear D. Trimming pared 1 base from V and 5 bases from J, leaving 17 bases between. Germline V gives CDR1 SGHTA, CDR2 FQGNSA. The CDR3 consists of 16 residues. CDR3 region: CASSLVVGQSDYGYTF. The CDR3 DNA reads as TGTGCCAGCAGCTTAGTTGTCGGGCAAAGTGATTATGGCTACACCTTC.

The chain joins TRBV7-3 to TRBJ2-5, with a tentative D call TRBD2 (7 bases). The CDR3 totals 15 residues. The germline CDR1 and CDR2 sequences are SGHTA and FQGTGA. V gave up 0 bases and J gave up 11 bases, with 19 bases separating them. CDR3 loop: CASSLTGGQINEQYF. Here the CDR3 DNA reads TGTGCCAGCAGCTTAACGGGGGGGCAGATCAATGAGCAGTACTTC.

This clonotype was detected many times. J is TRBJ2-3 and V is TRBV7-3, with TRBD2 identical over 8 bases. The CDR3 spans 14 residues. In germline, CDR1 is SGHTA, CDR2 FQGTGA. With 3 bases clipped from V and 5 bases from J, the junction kept 4 bases outside the gene matches. The CDR3 nucleotides are TGTGCCAGCAGCTTTAGCGGGGTAGTAGATACGCAGTATTTT. This translates into CASSFSGVVDTQYF.

The sample holds a few counts of this clonotype. The genes are TRBV20-1 and TRBJ2-5; 9 positions match TRBD2. Germline V gene lookup returns CDR1 DFQATT and CDR2 SNEGSKA (reference sequence). V gave up 3 bases and J gave up 3 bases; unmatched junction bases: 11. There are 16 residues in the CDR3. For the CDR3, the DNA is TGCAGTGCTAGTACAGCGGGGGGTTTAAAAGAAGAGACCCAGTACTTC. Protein: CSASTAGGLKEETQYF.

The J gene is TRBJ2-1, the V gene TRBV7-9; 11 bases line up with TRBD2. V shed 1 base and J 5 bases; nucleotides not matched to a gene: 7. In germline, CDR1 is SEHNR, CDR2 FQNEAQ (reference sequence). The CDR3 length is 17 residues. The CDR3 sequence is CASSLDGGTSGDNEQFF. DNA of the CDR3: TGTGCCAGCAGCTTAGACGGTGGGACTAGCGGAGACAATGAGCAGTTCTTC.

This clonotype occurred a few times. The chain recombines TRBV29-1 with TRBJ2-1; 8 positions match TRBD2. CDR3 length: 15 residues. Germline lookup yields CDR1 SQVTM and CDR2 ANQGSEA. With V trimmed by 4 bases and J by 2 bases, 7 bases remained unmatched. CDR3 bases: TGCAGCGTTGTGGGACTAGACCCTACCTACAATGAGCAGTTCTTC. Its protein product is CSVVGLDPTYNEQFF.

The chain couples TRBV2 to TRBJ2-4; D not certain. Per the germline V gene, CDR1 is SNHLY and CDR2 is FYNNEI. The CDR3 spans 12 residues. Trimming took off 3 bases at V and 4 bases at J, with 4 bases between the two ends. In nucleotides, the CDR3 is TGTGCCAGCAGTGATGATAAAAACATTCAGTACTTC. This translates into CASSDDKNIQYF.

This clonotype was counted between two and nine times. The chain carries TRBV4-1 and TRBJ2-3; unclear D gene. V was clipped by 1 base and J by 2 bases, with 10 bases between them. Germline CDR1 reads MGHRA; CDR2 reads YSYEKL. The CDR3 loop spans 15 amino acids. The CDR3 nucleotides are TGCGCCAGCAGCCAAGCCAGAATGAACACAGATACGCAGTATTTT. This codes for CASSQARMNTDTQYF.

This clonotype was seen a few times. The chain uses TRBV15 and TRBJ2-7; 8 bases are a match to TRBD1. Germline V gene data show CDR1 as LNHNV and CDR2 as YYDKDF (reference sequence). The CDR3 is 14 amino acids. Trimming cost V 3 bases and J 0 bases; bases outside gene matches: 1. CDR3 coding DNA: TGTGCCACCAGCAGTACAGGGGGCTCCTACGAGCAGTACTTC. It is translated as CATSSTGGSYEQYF. Using reference TRBV15 and TRBJ2-7 for the parts outside the CDR3, the full variable domain is DAMVIQNPRYQVTQFGKPVTLSCSQTLNHNVMYWYQQKSSQAPKLLFHYYDKDFNNEADTPDNFQSRRPNTSFCFLDIRSPGLGDTAMYLCATSSTGGSYEQYFGPGTRLTVT.